Listed below are T cell receptor beta chains from one sample, sequenced in a study of beta chain features in type 1 diabetes. Method: immunoSEQ multiplex PCR; TCRdb's copy keeps in-frame clones and lacks some. The sample carries about 150,000 clones, approximately 10% recorded once. What was sequenced was central memory CD4+ T cells from blood. These receptors came from a man aged 18 to 30 in good health. Each CDR3 is given with its conserved first and last residue. The D gene is left open where the match is weak.

J gene: TRBJ2-5
D gene: .
V gene: TRBV7-9
CDR3 protein: CASSPLETQYF

J gene: TRBJ2-5
D gene: TRBD1
V gene: TRBV4-3
CDR3 protein: CASSHGPGTDQETQYF

J gene: TRBJ1-3
D gene: .
V gene: TRBV6-6
CDR3 protein: CASSYSLSSGNTIYF

J gene: TRBJ2-6
D gene: .
V gene: TRBV19
CDR3 protein: CASSIYSGANVLTF

J gene: TRBJ1-1
D gene: .
V gene: TRBV7-2
CDR3 protein: CASSRELNTEAFF

J gene: TRBJ2-2
D gene: .
V gene: TRBV7-3
CDR3 protein: CASSSPRGTGNTGELFF

J gene: TRBJ2-1
D gene: TRBD2
V gene: TRBV6-5
CDR3 protein: CATGGLGLEQFF

J gene: TRBJ2-7
D gene: TRBD2
V gene: TRBV18
CDR3 protein: CASSVGLASYEQYF

J gene: TRBJ2-7
D gene: TRBD2
V gene: TRBV9
CDR3 protein: CASSVGGLAREQYF

J gene: TRBJ2-7
D gene: .
V gene: TRBV29-1
CDR3 protein: CSVGRVSYEQYF

J gene: TRBJ2-3
D gene: TRBD2
V gene: TRBV4-2
CDR3 protein: CASSLVPGLAGGTDTQYF

J gene: TRBJ2-7
D gene: .
V gene: TRBV7-2
CDR3 protein: CASSRSVRWEQYF

J gene: TRBJ2-3
D gene: TRBD2
V gene: TRBV7-2
CDR3 protein: CASSVGTSGARSTDTQYF

J gene: TRBJ2-7
D gene: .
V gene: TRBV7-9
CDR3 protein: CASSPGHALDEQYF

J gene: TRBJ1-2
D gene: .
V gene: TRBV2
CDR3 protein: CASTRGNYGYTF

J gene: TRBJ2-3
D gene: .
V gene: TRBV7-2
CDR3 protein: CASSLGGGASTDTQYF

J gene: TRBJ2-5
D gene: .
V gene: TRBV28
CDR3 protein: CASIAGGQETQYF

J gene: TRBJ2-1
D gene: TRBD2
V gene: TRBV4-1
CDR3 protein: CASSQSGRGEQFF

J gene: TRBJ2-7
D gene: .
V gene: TRBV21-1
CDR3 protein: CASSKCAGGFYEQYF

J gene: TRBJ2-5
D gene: .
V gene: TRBV15
CDR3 protein: CATSGGIQETQYF

J gene: TRBJ1-1
D gene: .
V gene: TRBV5-1
CDR3 protein: CASSLAGFNTEAFF

J gene: TRBJ1-2
D gene: TRBD1
V gene: TRBV30
CDR3 protein: CAWSLQGAYGYTF

J gene: TRBJ1-1
D gene: .
V gene: TRBV20-1
CDR3 protein: CSARDTREAFF

J gene: TRBJ2-7
D gene: TRBD2
V gene: TRBV5-4
CDR3 protein: CASSLGLAGGIEQYF

J gene: TRBJ2-7
D gene: TRBD1
V gene: TRBV7-9
CDR3 protein: CASSGQGASYEQYF

J gene: TRBJ2-3
D gene: TRBD2
V gene: TRBV7-2
CDR3 protein: CASRASGSASDTQYF

J gene: TRBJ2-7
D gene: .
V gene: TRBV30
CDR3 protein: CAWSVFSGYPSEQYF

J gene: TRBJ2-7
D gene: TRBD1
V gene: TRBV5-1
CDR3 protein: CASRVRDRGHEQYF

J gene: TRBJ2-7
D gene: TRBD1
V gene: TRBV28
CDR3 protein: CASSSYPTGSSYEQYF

J gene: TRBJ2-1
D gene: .
V gene: TRBV7-2
CDR3 protein: CASRSQTNSYNEQFF

J gene: TRBJ1-6
D gene: .
V gene: TRBV28
CDR3 protein: CASSPEGREEGSPLHF

J gene: TRBJ1-4
D gene: .
V gene: TRBV5-5
CDR3 protein: CASSLVQYEKLFF

J gene: TRBJ2-5
D gene: .
V gene: TRBV2
CDR3 protein: CASSALRETQYF

J gene: TRBJ2-7
D gene: .
V gene: TRBV6-5
CDR3 protein: CASSRASRNYEQYF

J gene: TRBJ1-2
D gene: .
V gene: TRBV30
CDR3 protein: CAWSSGGGYTF

J gene: TRBJ2-2
D gene: .
V gene: TRBV2
CDR3 protein: CASSPLGRELFF

J gene: TRBJ2-2
D gene: .
V gene: TRBV4-3
CDR3 protein: CASSQEDTGELFF

J gene: TRBJ2-5
D gene: TRBD2
V gene: TRBV5-4
CDR3 protein: CASTSMVAGGETQYF

J gene: TRBJ2-7
D gene: TRBD1
V gene: TRBV7-2
CDR3 protein: CASSTRTGPNYEQYF

J gene: TRBJ2-4
D gene: .
V gene: TRBV7-9
CDR3 protein: CASSLGQQYGKNIQYF

J gene: TRBJ2-7
D gene: .
V gene: TRBV29-1
CDR3 protein: CSVSDSSYEQYF

J gene: TRBJ2-1
D gene: .
V gene: TRBV29-1
CDR3 protein: CSVESLDRSSYNEQFF

J gene: TRBJ2-7
D gene: .
V gene: TRBV14
CDR3 protein: CASSRAHYEQYF

J gene: TRBJ2-2
D gene: .
V gene: TRBV9
CDR3 protein: CASSAFQRAVNTGELFF

J gene: TRBJ2-7
D gene: .
V gene: TRBV2
CDR3 protein: CASSESRYEQYF

J gene: TRBJ2-7
D gene: .
V gene: TRBV15
CDR3 protein: CATSSDLNNYEQYF

J gene: TRBJ2-5
D gene: .
V gene: TRBV29-1
CDR3 protein: CSVEDQEGGETQYF

J gene: TRBJ2-3
D gene: TRBD2
V gene: TRBV10-3
CDR3 protein: CAISESTSGALARGTQYF

J gene: TRBJ2-3
D gene: TRBD2
V gene: TRBV4-2
CDR3 protein: CASSPGTSEDTQYF

J gene: TRBJ2-1
D gene: .
V gene: TRBV9
CDR3 protein: CASSGPLWDEQFF

J gene: TRBJ1-1
D gene: .
V gene: TRBV28
CDR3 protein: CASSPTLQGEAFF

J gene: TRBJ2-5
D gene: .
V gene: TRBV11-3
CDR3 protein: CASSLGFAGRETQYF

J gene: TRBJ1-1
D gene: .
V gene: TRBV25-1
CDR3 protein: CASSAPTVNTEAFF